Reported below is one T cell receptor (beta chain). The target of this receptor is not known. No base-level quality is on record; no much larger clone is a single base apart. The data were taken from a study of T cell repertoires in cytomegalovirus infection (dated by TCRdb to between 2018 and 2020). Notes on the research overall: Donor HLA type was relevant to the analysis, as public TCR beta signatures indicated carriage of CMV infection together with the matching HLA type. The investigation overall reported the following: In both this cohort and an independent cohort of some 350 donors, the cumulative frequency of public TCR beta family members distinguished carriers of CMV infection plus the relevant HLA type. The ex vivo response was dominated by HLA-C-restricted CMV-specific TCR beta clonotypes, which also provided the single most frequent clonotype in two of eight donors.

There are 16 amino acids in the CDR3, from cysteine to phenylalanine inclusive. The CDR3 DNA has 48 bases and is translated from base 1. CDR1 SGHNT and CDR2 YENEEA are derived from the germline V gene. V sheds 5 bases and J sheds 4 bases, leaving 20 bases between their ends. The listed sequencing device is Illumina HiSeq 1500. The raw public data were reprocessed by TCRdb itself: fastp quality trimming at Q25, MiXCR clonotype calling, in-frame beta chains only. One record per CDR3 amino acid sequence lists the most common genes and DNA. The sample has 200,000 to 250,000 distinct CDR3 sequences on record, 22% of them singletons. 15% to 20% of the sample is held by the ten biggest clonotypes.

This TCR came from a human donor in good health (CMV status not recorded). Some clones in this sample may be carry-over from other donors' samples. Recombination connected TRBV11-3 to TRBJ2-5, with the D gene uncertain. The specimen sequenced was CD8+ T cells from PBMCs. Here is the DNA: TGTGCCAGCAGCCAGAGGAAGGGTTACGGCGGAGAGACCCAGTACTTC. The translation is CASSQRKGYGGETQYF.